This TCR beta chain was recorded in a study of identical twins. Each donor (without exception) was a healthy Caucasian. General observations from the study: Out-of-frame TCR alpha sharing observed in monozygotic twins exceeded model estimates. Cord blood's abundant beta clonotypes had fewer insertions, unlike memory repertoires.

A universal primer site arose from template switching, and cDNA bore unique molecular identifiers. TCRdb itself ran the 5' RACE reads through MiXCR, one entry per CDR3 protein. The data contain about 430,000 distinct CDR3 sequences, under 20% of them singletons. Remarks on this clonotype: Its antigen is currently unknown.

Sequencing input: naive T cells sorted from blood. This receptor was taken from a man between 45 and 60 years old in good health.

CDR3 amino acids: CASSIQGGEQYF. The DNA for the CDR3 is TGTGCCAGCAGCATTCAAGGTGGCGAGCAGTACTTC. This sequence joins TRBV6-5 and TRBJ2-7; D is undetermined. Trimming removed 6 bases from V and 6 bases from J, with 12 bases in between. The CDR3 has 12 amino acids. Germline CDR1 reads MNHEY; CDR2 reads SVGAGI.